This entry lists 30 T cell receptor beta chains sequenced from one sample in a study of shared clonotypes between healthy human individuals. Clones were read by immunoSEQ multiplex PCR, and TCRdb kept only the in-frame ones, dropping some. This table has about 1 million clones, around 76% appearing once. Sequencing input: memory CD4+ T cells sorted from blood. The subset is: CD45RA-negative fraction. The receptors stem from a man younger than 35 in good health.

The genes are TRBV25-1 and TRBJ1-1; D may be TRBD1 (6 bases). The CDR3 spans 14 residues. The germline V and J ends were trimmed by 5 bases and 1 base, with 11 bases remaining between them. Looked up from germline, CDR1 is MGHDK and CDR2 is SYGVNS. The CDR3 coding sequence is TGTGCCAGCAGTACTACAGGGAGGAACACTGAAGCTTTCTTT. It yields the protein CASSTTGRNTEAFF.

This chain links TRBV2 with TRBJ1-6, with a tentative D call TRBD1 (6 bases). V was pared by 6 bases and J by 12 bases, with 9 bases between. Germline values: CDR1 SNHLY, CDR2 FYNNEI. The length of the CDR3 is 11 residues. The CDR3 loop is CASSLGGPLHF. CDR3 nucleotides: TGTGCCAGCAGCCTAGGGGGACCCCTCCACTTT.

The chain employs TRBV19 and TRBJ2-4; D remains ambiguous. Germline-derived CDR1 and CDR2 are LNHDA and SQIVND (reference sequence). V was cut by 4 bases and J by 1 base, with 11 bases left in between. The CDR3 covers 15 residues. Written as DNA, the CDR3 is TGTGCCAGTAGTACTGGGAAGGTGGCCAAAAACATTCAGTACTTC. Translated: CASSTGKVAKNIQYF.

As DNA, the CDR3 is TGTGCCAGCAGCCAAGACAAAGACTACGAGCAGTACTTC. Translation: CASSQDKDYEQYF. The chain has TRBV14 and TRBJ2-7; the D is unclear. V was clipped by 0 bases and J by 3 bases, with 6 bases between them. The CDR3 consists of 13 residues. Germline CDR1 reads SGHDN; CDR2 reads FVKESK.

This clone was recorded many times. This rearrangement joins TRBV27 to TRBJ2-2; 8 bases align to TRBD2. Trimming removed 2 bases from V and 4 bases from J; junction bases left unmatched: 6. The CDR3 runs 16 residues. Germline V gene data show CDR1 as MNHEY and CDR2 as SMNVEV (reference sequence). The chain's CDR3 is CASSLTGRGSTGELFF. Here the CDR3 DNA reads TGTGCCAGCAGTTTAACCGGGAGGGGCAGCACCGGGGAGCTGTTTTTT.

This chain joins TRBV9 and TRBJ2-3; 13 bases are a match to TRBD2. V shed 0 bases and J 2 bases; nucleotides not matched to a gene: 3. The CDR3 runs 17 residues. Germline-derived CDR1 and CDR2 are SGDLS and YYNGEE. The CDR3 bases are TGTGCCAGCAGCGTAGGGACTAGCGGGAGCGTCACAGATACGCAGTATTTT. It encodes CASSVGTSGSVTDTQYF.

The rearrangement links TRBV19 to TRBJ2-1; perhaps TRBD1 as D (6 bases). The CDR3 sequence is 14 residues long. The germline V gene has CDR1 LNHDA and CDR2 SQIVND (reference sequence). The V end was cut by 4 bases, the J end by 4 bases, with 11 bases between. The CDR3 loop reads CASSRTAQYNEQFF. CDR3 bases: TGTGCCAGTAGTAGGACAGCGCAATACAATGAGCAGTTCTTC.

The chain is built from TRBV19 and TRBJ1-4; D gene unclear. V was clipped by 3 bases and J by 1 base, with 18 bases between them. The CDR3 length is 18 residues. Germline assignment: CDR1 LNHDA and CDR2 SQIVND (reference sequence). CDR3 loop: CASSIPVSWSQTNEKLFF. The CDR3 bases are TGTGCCAGTAGTATTCCCGTTAGCTGGAGCCAAACTAATGAAAAACTGTTTTTT.

This sequence joins TRBV7-9 and TRBJ2-1; D may be TRBD2 (6 bases). Germline V gene lookup returns CDR1 SEHNR and CDR2 FQNEAQ (reference sequence). The V gene lost 5 bases and the J gene lost 1 base, with 15 bases spanning the gap. The CDR3 spans 16 residues. CDR3: CASSPQKGLSYNEQFF. The CDR3 region has the DNA TGTGCCAGCAGCCCCCAAAAGGGACTGTCCTACAATGAGCAGTTCTTC. The full variable domain, with the rest looked up from reference TRBV7-9 and TRBJ2-1, is DTGVSQNPRHKITKRGQNVTFRCDPISEHNRLYWYRQTLGQGPEFLTYFQNEAQLEKSRLLSDRFSAERPKGSFSTLEIQRTEQGDSAMYLCASSPQKGLSYNEQFFGPGTRLTVL.

The genes are TRBV7-6 and TRBJ2-2; D uncertain. The CDR3 is 13 amino acids. Looked up from germline, CDR1 is SGHVS and CDR2 is FNYEAQ. V lost 1 base to trimming and J lost 6 bases, with 6 bases between them. CDR3 protein: CASSLDSPGELFF. The CDR3 nucleotides are TGTGCCAGCAGCTTAGACTCCCCCGGGGAGCTGTTTTTT.

The gene calls are TRBV5-4 and TRBJ2-7, with D possibly TRBD2 on 6 matching bases. Trimming left V 0 bases short and J 4 bases short, with 11 bases between. Germline V gene data show CDR1 as SGHNT and CDR2 as YYREEE (reference sequence). The CDR3 consists of 14 residues. CDR3 nucleotide sequence: TGTGCCAGCAGCTTGGTAGCGGAACCTTACGAGCAGTACTTC. Protein product: CASSLVAEPYEQYF. The full variable domain, in which reference TRBV5-4 and TRBJ2-7 provide the parts outside the CDR3, is ETGVTQSPTHLIKTRGQQVTLRCSSQSGHNTVSWYQQALGQGPQFIFQYYREEENGRGNFPPRFSGLQFPNYSSELNVNALELDDSALYLCASSLVAEPYEQYFGPGTRLTVT.

This clone occurred once. V gene TRBV6-5 combines with J gene TRBJ1-1; D unclear. The CDR3 sequence is 14 residues long. Looked up from germline, CDR1 is MNHEY and CDR2 is SVGAGI. Trimming pared 8 bases from V and 2 bases from J, leaving 15 bases between. CDR3 coding DNA: TGTGCCAGCCTGAGGATGGGTGTAAACACTGAAGCTTTCTTT. This sequence encodes CASLRMGVNTEAFF.

The sample holds one count of this clone. The chain links TRBV11-2 to TRBJ2-7; 7 bases agree with TRBD2. The CDR3 is 16 amino acids. Per the germline V gene, CDR1 is SGHAT and CDR2 is FQNNGV. V lost 0 bases to trimming and J lost 5 bases; unmatched junction nucleotides: 10. The CDR3 bases are TGTGCCAGCAGCTTAGATGGCGGGGGTAGCCCCCACGAGCAGTACTTC. Translating it yields CASSLDGGGSPHEQYF.

In its sample, this clone was seen once. The chain joins TRBV6-1 to TRBJ2-7, with 10 nucleotides matching TRBD1. With 7 bases clipped from V and 3 bases from J, the junction kept 6 bases outside the gene matches. Looked up from germline, CDR1 is MNHNS and CDR2 is SASEGT. The CDR3 length is 14 residues. CDR3 sequence reads: CASKTRTGGYEQYF. In nucleotides, the CDR3 is TGTGCCAGCAAGACAAGGACAGGGGGCTACGAGCAGTACTTC.

The chain joins TRBV30 to TRBJ2-7; tentatively, D is TRBD2 (5 bases). V lost 2 bases, J lost 6 bases, and 17 bases lay in between. Germline assignment: CDR1 GTSNPN and CDR2 SVGIG (reference sequence). The CDR3 consists of 14 residues. The CDR3 sequence: CAWSSPFSRGEQYF. Here the CDR3 DNA reads TGTGCCTGGAGTTCCCCGTTTAGCCGGGGCGAGCAGTACTTC.

The chain combines TRBV6-6 with TRBJ1-1; possibly TRBD1 for D (5 bases). The CDR3 is made up of 14 amino acids. V was clipped by 6 bases and J by 4 bases, with 15 bases between them. Per the germline V gene, CDR1 is MNHNY and CDR2 is SVGAGI (reference sequence). The CDR3 region is CASRSGTVSTEAFF. CDR3 nucleotide sequence: TGTGCCAGCAGATCCGGGACGGTTAGCACTGAAGCTTTCTTT.

The chain combines TRBV10-3 with TRBJ2-7; 9 bases align to TRBD2. Trimming took 3 bases from V and 2 from J; bases not matched to a gene: 5. Germline lookup yields CDR1 ENHRY and CDR2 SYGVKD. The CDR3 has 15 residues. CDR3: CAISDETSGAYEQYF. CDR3 nucleotides: TGTGCCATCAGTGATGAGACTAGCGGAGCCTACGAGCAGTACTTC.

The CDR3 is CASSFGSQWAFF. The CDR3 region has the DNA TGTGCCAGCAGTTTTGGGTCTCAATGGGCTTTCTTT. This chain joins TRBV28 and TRBJ1-1; D is unclear. The V gene lost 3 bases and the J gene lost 11 bases, with 13 bases spanning the gap. CDR3 length: 12 residues. Germline lookup yields CDR1 MDHEN and CDR2 SYDVKM.

The chain links TRBV30 to TRBJ2-3, with 8 bases identical to TRBD2. The CDR3 runs to 13 residues. Germline lookup yields CDR1 GTSNPN and CDR2 SVGIG (reference sequence). The J segment lost 6 bases and the V segment lost 3 bases, leaving 5 bases of the junction unmatched. CDR3 sequence: CAWSRGGSDTQYF. The CDR3, as DNA: TGTGCCTGGAGCCGGGGGGGCTCCGATACGCAGTATTTT.

This clone was seen only once. This chain connects TRBV18 to TRBJ2-7, with D unclear. Trimming removed 2 bases at V and 1 base at J, with 9 bases between. The CDR3 spans 14 residues. Looked up from germline, CDR1 is KGHSH and CDR2 is LQKENI. As DNA, the CDR3 is TGTGCCAGCTCACCATCGCTCGCATCCTACGAGCAGTACTTC. The encoded protein is CASSPSLASYEQYF.

The chain recombines TRBV4-3 with TRBJ2-3; maybe TRBD1 (5 bases). V gave up 0 bases and J gave up 2 bases, with 9 bases separating them. Germline V gene lookup returns CDR1 LGHNA and CDR2 YSLEER. The CDR3 contains 15 residues. The CDR3 region is CASSQDGAPTDTQYF. The CDR3 DNA reads as TGCGCCAGCAGCCAAGATGGGGCTCCCACAGATACGCAGTATTTT.

V is TRBV5-5 and J is TRBJ2-5, with D possibly TRBD2 on 5 matching bases. V dropped 1 base and J dropped 5 bases, with 27 bases sitting between them. CDR1 is SGHKS and CDR2 is YYEKEE in the germline V gene (reference sequence). The CDR3 has 19 residues. The CDR3 region is CASSLKFCERRPPGETQYF. Written as DNA, the CDR3 is TGTGCCAGCAGCTTGAAATTTTGTGAGCGGCGCCCTCCGGGGGAGACCCAGTACTTC.

The table lists this clone with a count of one. The chain uses TRBV18 and TRBJ1-2; 8 nucleotides align to TRBD1. Trimming at V came to 5 bases and at J to 1 base, leaving 15 bases not matched to a gene. The CDR3 contains 18 residues. Germline CDR1 reads KGHSH; CDR2 reads LQKENI. The CDR3 DNA is TGTGCCAGCTCAAAGTGGGGCTTTGGACAGGGTATTAACTATGGCTACACCTTC. The encoded protein is CASSKWGFGQGINYGYTF.

Turning to this clone: Other DNA sequences from this sample encode an identical CDR3 as well. The CDR3: CAISPGLGADTQYF. The DNA for the CDR3 is TGTGCCATCAGTCCAGGACTAGGGGCAGATACGCAGTATTTT. The J gene is TRBJ2-3, the V gene TRBV10-3, with 7 bases lining up with TRBD2. This CDR3 is 14 amino acids long. CDR1 is ENHRY and CDR2 is SYGVKD in the germline V gene. V lost 5 bases, J lost 4 bases, and 6 bases stayed unmatched.

This clone occurred once. V is TRBV9 and J is TRBJ2-7; 9 bases fit TRBD1. Germline values: CDR1 SGDLS, CDR2 YYNGEE. The CDR3 consists of 15 residues. Unmatched junction bases numbered 6, after V lost 2 bases and J lost 3 bases. The CDR3 sequence: CASSVAGTGIYEQYF. CDR3 bases: TGTGCCAGCAGCGTTGCCGGGACAGGGATCTACGAGCAGTACTTC.

The genes are TRBV7-9 and TRBJ2-1; D not certain. Trimming took off 6 bases at V and 5 bases at J, with 11 bases between the two ends. This CDR3 has 13 residues. The germline gives CDR1 SEHNR, CDR2 FQNEAQ (reference sequence). CDR3 in DNA: TGTGCCAGCAGGACATTCAGGAACAATGAGCAGTTCTTC. It translates to CASRTFRNNEQFF. Full variable domain (remainder filled in from reference TRBV7-9 and TRBJ2-1): DTGVSQNPRHKITKRGQNVTFRCDPISEHNRLYWYRQTLGQGPEFLTYFQNEAQLEKSRLLSDRFSAERPKGSFSTLEIQRTEQGDSAMYLCASRTFRNNEQFFGPGTRLTVL.

This clone turned up a few times. The chain combines TRBV11-3 with TRBJ2-6, with D hard to call. From germline, CDR1 is SGHNT and CDR2 YENEEA. This CDR3 region has 13 residues. V was cut by 5 bases and J by 2 bases, with 4 bases left in between. CDR3 nucleotide sequence: TGTGCCAGCAGCGTAACTGGGGCCAACGTCCTGACTTTC. It encodes CASSVTGANVLTF.

The gene calls are TRBV19 and TRBJ1-2, with 7 bases matching TRBD1. The ends lost 5 bases at V and 6 bases at J; junction bases unmatched: 6. The CDR3 is made up of 13 amino acids. Germline values: CDR1 LNHDA, CDR2 SQIVND (reference sequence). CDR3 nucleotides: TGTGCCAGTAGTCCCAGGGGGTTTGATGGCTACACCTTC. This codes for CASSPRGFDGYTF.

The rearrangement links TRBV6-1 to TRBJ2-7; TRBD2 aligns across 7 bases. Unmatched junction bases numbered 8, after V lost 5 bases and J lost 13 bases. There are 11 residues in the CDR3. Per the germline V gene, CDR1 is MNHNS and CDR2 is SASEGT. The CDR3 nucleotides are TGTGCCAGCAGTTACCAACGGGAGGCCTACTTC. It yields the protein CASSYQREAYF.

This chain links TRBV9 with TRBJ2-3, with TRBD1 matching over 12 bases. Germline V gene lookup returns CDR1 SGDLS and CDR2 YYNGEE. The CDR3 has 18 amino acids. The J segment lost 9 bases and the V segment lost 2 bases, leaving 16 bases of the junction unmatched. The CDR3 DNA is TGTGCCAGCAGCGTCGCCTTAACTCCGGGACAGGGGGCCAGGACGCAGTATTTT. Amino acid sequence: CASSVALTPGQGARTQYF.